The 7 T cell receptor beta chains below all came from one sample that was sequenced in a study of blood T cell repertoires in COVID-19. Assay: immunoSEQ multiplex PCR; the TCRdb copy retains only in-frame clones and omits some. The sample shows a few hundred thousand clones, 70% to 90% of them seen only once. Source material: peripheral blood. Receptor source: a woman in her twenties or thirties with COVID-19, enrolled during active disease.

V usage is TRBV5-6 and J usage is TRBJ1-1; 12 nucleotides agree with TRBD1. With V trimmed by 1 base and J by 6 bases, 13 bases remained unmatched. The CDR3 length is 18 residues. CDR1 is SGHDT, CDR2 YYEEEE, per germline. The CDR3 sequence: CASSLIGGQGAGNAEAFF. CDR3 nucleotides: TGTGCCAGCAGCTTGATAGGGGGACAGGGGGCTGGTAACGCTGAAGCTTTCTTT.

A few counts support this clone. The chain joins TRBV2 to TRBJ2-1; 9 nucleotides match TRBD2. The V gene's germline CDR1 is SNHLY and CDR2 FYNNEI. V was pared by 4 bases and J by 6 bases, with 7 bases of the junction left unmatched. This CDR3 spans 15 amino acids. DNA for the CDR3: TGTGCCAGCAGTGGGACGGGACTAGCCCTCAATGAGCAGTTCTTC. Protein: CASSGTGLALNEQFF.

This clone occurred once. The chain is built from TRBV18 and TRBJ1-5; 9 bases are shared with TRBD1. The CDR3 is 16 amino acids. V shed 5 bases, J shed 0 bases, and the junction held 5 bases outside the gene matches. Per germline, CDR1 KGHSH and CDR2 LQKENI. Here the CDR3 reads CASSWDREGSNQPQHF. In nucleotides, the CDR3 is TGTGCCAGCTCATGGGACAGGGAAGGTAGCAATCAGCCCCAGCATTTT.

The genes are TRBV27 and TRBJ1-2, with 10 bases fitting TRBD1. V shed 4 bases and J 3 bases; nucleotides not matched to a gene: 5. CDR1 MNHEY and CDR2 SMNVEV come from the germline V gene (reference sequence). This CDR3 region has 15 residues. The CDR3: CASSSPDRGDYGYTF. CDR3 DNA: TGTGCCAGCAGTTCGCCGGACAGGGGGGACTATGGCTACACCTTC.

This sequence joins TRBV5-1 and TRBJ1-6; no definite D call. The V and J ends lost 0 bases and 8 bases respectively, with 21 bases between them. The CDR3 runs 18 residues. Per germline, CDR1 SGHRS and CDR2 YFSETQ. The CDR3 coding sequence is TGCGCCAGCAGCTTGGGGGGAACCAACCGGGATCCTTATTCACCCCTCCACTTT. Protein: CASSLGGTNRDPYSPLHF.

This chain connects TRBV24-1 to TRBJ2-1, with 13 nucleotides matching TRBD2. The V segment lost 6 bases and the J segment 7 bases; nucleotides outside the gene matches: 5. Germline CDR1 KGHDR, CDR2 SFDVKD. The CDR3 consists of 15 residues. CDR3 in DNA: TGTGCCACCAGTCGACTAGCGGGAGGATATAATGAGCAGTTCTTC. Encoded protein: CATSRLAGGYNEQFF.

The gene calls are TRBV21-1 and TRBJ2-6; the tabulated D call, TRBD1, remains unverified against the DNA. TRBV21-1 is an annotated pseudogene. This CDR3 region has 15 residues. CDR3 amino acids: CASSIRDSGANVLTF. CDR3 bases: TGTGCCAGCAGCATTCGGGACAGTGGGGCCAACGTCCTGACTTTC.